One and the same sample provided the 6 T cell receptor beta chains below, sequenced in a study of T cells in Graves' hyperthyroidism and ophthalmopathy (dated by TCRdb to the late 2010s). Receptor libraries were prepared by multiplex PCR. The sequencer listed for this sample is Illumina HiSeq 2000. The TCR beta CDR3 regions were amplified from RNA transcripts. For the first round of RT-PCR on the TCR CDR3, the HTBI primer set was used together with the Qiagen OneStep RT-PCR kit. TCRdb ran its own pipeline on the public reads, namely fastp trimming at Q25 and MiXCR clone calling, and kept in-frame beta chains. Every entry covers one CDR3 protein and lists the most common genes and DNA from its rows. Counted in this sample were around 690,000 distinct CDR3 sequences; roughly 20% of them appeared once. More than 30% of the sample goes to the ten largest clones. The source material was blood. These TCRs come from a man younger than 40 with Graves' ophthalmopathy.

The gene calls are TRBV25-1 and TRBJ2-7; D gene ambiguous. The CDR3 has 13 residues. The V end lost 2 bases, the J end lost 6 bases, and 11 bases lay between the germline ends. Germline V gives CDR1 MGHDK, CDR2 SYGVNS. The CDR3 coding sequence is TGTGCCAGCAGTGAAGGATGGCCGCGCGAGCAGTACTTC. It is translated as CASSEGWPREQYF.

The rearrangement uses TRBV7-8 and TRBJ2-7; 9 bases agree with TRBD1. This CDR3 comprises 14 residues. Germline V CDR1 and CDR2: SGHVS, FQNEAQ. After removal of 5 bases from V and 5 bases from J, the junction contained 7 bases not matched to a gene. The CDR3 loop reads CASSLGQGYDEQYF. CDR3 in DNA: TGTGCCAGCAGCCTCGGACAGGGGTACGACGAGCAGTACTTC.

This clonotype showed up many times. This chain connects TRBV27 to TRBJ2-7; TRBD2 matches at 12 bases. Trimming took 6 bases from V and 5 from J; bases not matched to a gene: 11. The germline V gene encodes CDR1 MNHEY and CDR2 SMNVEV (reference sequence). CDR3 length equals 16 residues. CDR3 loop: CASRRGASGRVNEQYF. CDR3 nucleotide sequence: TGTGCCAGCAGACGAGGGGCTAGCGGGAGGGTCAACGAGCAGTACTTC.

CDR3 in DNA: TGTGCCATCAGCATGAGCGATAACAATGAGCAGTTCTTC. This sequence encodes CAISMSDNNEQFF. The chain couples TRBV10-3 to TRBJ2-1; D is undetermined. The germline V and J ends were trimmed by 6 bases and 5 bases, with 11 bases remaining between them. This CDR3 region has 13 residues. Per the germline V gene, CDR1 is ENHRY and CDR2 is SYGVKD.

This clonotype was counted many times. The rearrangement links TRBV20-1 to TRBJ1-2; 9 nucleotides line up with TRBD1. Unmatched junction bases numbered 5, after V lost 6 bases and J lost 6 bases. The CDR3 contains 12 residues. Germline assignment: CDR1 DFQATT and CDR2 SNEGSKA (reference sequence). DNA of the CDR3: TGCAGTGCATCACAGGGGGCCAATGGCTACACCTTC. Its translation: CSASQGANGYTF.

There are a few counts of this clonotype. This sequence joins TRBV3-1 and TRBJ2-1; TRBD2 matches at 15 bases. Unmatched junction bases numbered 6, after V lost 1 base and J lost 14 bases. CDR1 LGHDT and CDR2 YNNKEL come from the germline V gene (reference sequence). The length of the CDR3 is 15 residues. CDR3 loop: CASSQAGTSGRSEFF. The CDR3 coding sequence is TGTGCCAGCAGCCAAGCCGGGACTAGCGGGAGGAGTGAGTTCTTC.